Listed here are 29 T cell receptor beta chains from one sample, sequenced in a study of PD-1 blockade in mismatch repair-deficient tumors. The protocol was immunoSEQ multiplex PCR, while the TCRdb copy is restricted to in-frame clones and leaves out a portion. The table has about 22,000 clones, almost 85% seen once. Sequenced here: peripheral blood, sampled 2 weeks after starting pembrolizumab. The receptors derive from an adult with mismatch repair-deficient cancer.

The rearrangement joins TRBV19 to TRBJ2-2, with D perhaps matching TRBD1 or TRBD2 (6 bases each). With 5 bases removed from V and 3 bases from J, the gap between germline ends came to 13 bases. Germline CDR1 and CDR2: LNHDA and SQIVND (reference sequence). There are 15 residues in the CDR3. CDR3 DNA sequence: TGTGCCAGTAGTCGCGGGACACCTTACACCGGGGAGCTGTTTTTT. It translates to CASSRGTPYTGELFF.

The gene calls are TRBV5-1 and TRBJ2-1, with a weak D call TRBD1 (5 bases). CDR3 length: 14 amino acids. Germline loops: CDR1 SGHRS, CDR2 YFSETQ. Deletions cut 8 bases from V and 0 bases from J, with 12 bases between. CDR3 in DNA: TGCGCCAGGAGACAGATTCGCTCCTACAATGAGCAGTTCTTC. Translating it yields CARRQIRSYNEQFF.

This clone qualifies as medium-sized. The chain uses TRBV2 and TRBJ2-2; TRBD1 aligns across 9 bases. Germline V gives CDR1 SNHLY, CDR2 FYNNEI. V lost 5 bases, J lost 2 bases, and 3 bases stayed unmatched. This CDR3 region has 15 residues. The CDR3 reads CASSRDRANTGELFF. The CDR3 DNA is TGTGCCAGCAGTCGGGACAGGGCTAACACCGGGGAGCTGTTTTTT.

This rearrangement joins TRBV28 to TRBJ1-5, with D possibly being TRBD1 (6 bases). Germline CDR1 reads MDHEN; CDR2 reads SYDVKM. Deletions cut 6 bases from V and 4 bases from J, with 13 bases between. CDR3 length equals 14 residues. In DNA form, the CDR3 reads TGTGCCAGCAGACCCGGGACACCTAATCAGCCCCAGCATTTT. It yields the protein CASRPGTPNQPQHF. The whole variable domain, remainder taken from reference TRBV28 and TRBJ1-5, is DVKVTQSSRYLVKRTGEKVFLECVQDMDHENMFWYRQDPGLGLRLIYFSYDVKMKEKGDIPEGYSVSREKKERFSLILESASTNQTSMYLCASRPGTPNQPQHFGDGTRLSIL.

In this sample, this clone turned up once. The chain couples TRBV2 to TRBJ1-5; possible D gene TRBD1, 5 bases. The CDR3 is made up of 14 amino acids. The V gene lost 4 bases and the J gene lost 2 bases, with 9 bases spanning the gap. Looked up from germline, CDR1 is SNHLY and CDR2 is FYNNEI. The CDR3 region has the DNA TGTGCCAGCAGTGGGGGCGCGGGCAATCAGCCCCAGCATTTT. Its translation is CASSGGAGNQPQHF.

This chain connects TRBV11-1 to TRBJ2-7; 8 nucleotides line up with TRBD1. The CDR3 length is 15 residues. V shed 5 bases and J 5 bases; nucleotides not matched to a gene: 11. CDR1 is SGHAT and CDR2 is FQDESV in the germline V gene (reference sequence). This CDR3 reads CASSPKGRGLNEQYF. CDR3 sequence (DNA): TGTGCCAGCAGCCCCAAGGGCAGGGGGCTAAACGAGCAGTACTTC.

The rearrangement uses TRBV4-3 and TRBJ2-7; 7 bases match TRBD2. This CDR3 is 14 amino acids long. V lost 4 bases to trimming and J lost 6 bases; unmatched junction nucleotides: 9. CDR1 is LGHNA, CDR2 YSLEER, per germline. The CDR3 is CASSPRTSLGEQYF. The CDR3 region has the DNA TGCGCCAGCAGCCCCCGGACTAGTTTGGGCGAGCAGTACTTC.

The chain links TRBV10-3 to TRBJ2-2; weak D call: TRBD2 (6 bases). This CDR3 spans 15 amino acids. The germline gives CDR1 ENHRY, CDR2 SYGVKD. Trimming removed 10 bases from V and 3 bases from J, with 18 bases in between. The DNA for the CDR3 is TGTGCCACGCTCGGGACTCCGGCCGACACCGGGGAGCTGTTTTTT. This translates into CATLGTPADTGELFF.

The V call is TRBV10-3, the J call TRBJ2-5; D uncertain. Germline values: CDR1 ENHRY, CDR2 SYGVKD. This CDR3 is built from 14 residues. V was trimmed by 6 bases and J by 2 bases, leaving 13 bases between them. The CDR3 DNA reads TGTGCCATCAGGACCGGGCCCATACAAGAGACCCAGTACTTC. Translated, it gives CAIRTGPIQETQYF.

The chain couples TRBV19 to TRBJ2-1; either TRBD1 or TRBD2 may fit D (7 bases each). V lost 5 bases and J 6 bases, leaving 17 bases between the germline ends. The CDR3 is 15 amino acids. Germline CDR1 and CDR2: LNHDA and SQIVND (reference sequence). The CDR3 DNA is TGTGCCAGTAGTCCCAGGGGGGGGACTGGCAATGAGCAGTTCTTC. Residues: CASSPRGGTGNEQFF.

The rearrangement uses TRBV29-1 and TRBJ2-5; D is unclear. The CDR3 spans 16 residues. Trimming removed 0 bases from V and 2 bases from J, with 16 bases in between. CDR1 is SQVTM, CDR2 ANQGSEA, per germline. CDR3 sequence: CSVEDPVNRIQETQYF. CDR3 DNA: TGCAGCGTTGAAGATCCAGTGAACCGGATACAAGAGACCCAGTACTTC.

J is TRBJ1-2 and V is TRBV27, with 9 bases that match TRBD1. Trimming at V came to 2 bases and at J to 8 bases, leaving 9 bases not matched to a gene. Germline-derived CDR1 and CDR2 are MNHEY and SMNVEV (reference sequence). This CDR3 comprises 15 residues. CDR3 amino acids: CASSLRDRGYGGYTF. The CDR3 nucleotides read TGTGCCAGCAGTTTACGTGACAGGGGGTATGGCGGCTACACCTTC.

This chain links TRBV10-1 with TRBJ2-3; 11 positions agree with TRBD1. Germline CDR1 and CDR2: WNHNN and SYGVQD (reference sequence). The CDR3 totals 18 residues. The ends lost 6 bases at V and 2 bases at J; junction bases unmatched: 13. CDR3 bases: TGCGCCAGCAGCTTACTTTCCGGGACAGGGGGAAACACAGATACGCAGTATTTT. This gives the protein CASSLLSGTGGNTDTQYF.

The chain employs TRBV5-4 and TRBJ2-6; D is possibly TRBD1 or TRBD2 (5 bases each). CDR1 and CDR2 (germline): SGHNT, YYREEE (reference sequence). The length of the CDR3 is 19 residues. Between the trimmed V and J ends, which lost 4 bases and 2 bases, there was a span of 22 bases. Here the CDR3 DNA reads TGTGCCAGCAGCAGCAACCCGCGTACTAGGGGCCCTGGGGCCAACGTCCTGACTTTC. Translated, it gives CASSSNPRTRGPGANVLTF. Full variable domain (outside the CDR3, taken from reference TRBV5-4 and TRBJ2-6): ETGVTQSPTHLIKTRGQQVTLRCSSQSGHNTVSWYQQALGQGPQFIFQYYREEENGRGNFPPRFSGLQFPNYSSELNVNALELDDSALYLCASSSNPRTRGPGANVLTFGAGSRLTVL.

J is TRBJ1-1 and V is TRBV19; D is unresolved. The CDR3 consists of 13 residues. Germline CDR1 is LNHDA and CDR2 is SQIVND (reference sequence). V lost 2 bases and J lost 0, with 4 bases in between. The CDR3 nucleotides read TGTGCCAGTAGTATAAACTTGAACACTGAAGCTTTCTTT. This translates into CASSINLNTEAFF.

The rearrangement joins TRBV30 to TRBJ2-7; D is uncertain. Trimming pared 3 bases from V and 2 bases from J, leaving 5 bases between. Germline CDR1 GTSNPN, CDR2 SVGIG (reference sequence). CDR3 size: 11 residues. CDR3 loop: CAWSRTYEQYF. In nucleotides, the CDR3 is TGTGCCTGGAGCAGGACCTACGAGCAGTACTTC.

V and J are TRBV2 and TRBJ2-7, with D possibly being TRBD1 (7 bases). V was shortened by 3 bases and J by 4 bases, with 16 bases between the two germline ends. This CDR3 spans 15 amino acids. Germline CDR1 and CDR2: SNHLY and FYNNEI. This chain's CDR3 is CASSESEGARYEQYF. CDR3 DNA sequence: TGTGCCAGCAGTGAGTCGGAGGGGGCGCGTTACGAGCAGTACTTC.

This chain joins TRBV5-5 and TRBJ1-1; the match to TRBD1 covers 9 bases. The germline CDR1 and CDR2 sequences are SGHKS and YYEKEE (reference sequence). V trimming: 6 bases; J trimming: 11 bases; junction bases outside the gene matches: 5. This CDR3 has 11 residues. CDR3 sequence: CASKGQGKAFF. In nucleotides, the CDR3 is TGTGCCAGCAAAGGACAGGGGAAGGCTTTCTTT.

The rearrangement joins TRBV4-3 to TRBJ1-2; 7 bases fit TRBD1. Germline CDR1 reads LGHNA; CDR2 reads YSLEER. V was pared by 3 bases and J by 6 bases, with 4 bases of the junction left unmatched. The CDR3 is 13 amino acids. CDR3 DNA sequence: TGCGCCAGCAGCCAGGAGACAGGGAATGGCTACACCTTC. It yields the protein CASSQETGNGYTF.

The rearrangement joins TRBV5-4 to TRBJ2-7; 8 positions agree with TRBD2. Germline CDR1 is SGHNT and CDR2 is YYREEE (reference sequence). Trimming took 3 bases from V and 2 from J; bases not matched to a gene: 4. The CDR3 contains 14 residues. DNA for the CDR3: TGTGCCAGCAGCTCAACAGCGGGAGCCTACGAGCAGTACTTC. Protein: CASSSTAGAYEQYF.

The chain employs TRBV25-1 and TRBJ1-1, with no clear D. The CDR3 has 15 amino acids. Germline assignment: CDR1 MGHDK and CDR2 SYGVNS. V was cut by 1 base and J by 1 base, with 10 bases left in between. The CDR3 sequence is CASSELAGKNTEAFF. The CDR3 DNA reads as TGTGCCAGCAGTGAATTGGCAGGCAAGAACACTGAAGCTTTCTTT.

CDR3 in DNA: TGTGCCAGCAGCTTAGCTAGGGCAGATACGCAGTATTTT. It specifies CASSLARADTQYF. V usage is TRBV11-3 and J usage is TRBJ2-3; D not resolved. CDR3 length: 13 amino acids. V gave up 1 base and J gave up 4 bases, with 6 bases separating them. CDR1 and CDR2 (germline): SGHNT, YENEEA.

This clone was counted a single time. V and J are TRBV29-1 and TRBJ2-7; 11 nucleotides line up with TRBD1. CDR3 length: 14 amino acids. Trimming cost V 4 bases and J 3 bases; bases outside gene matches: 5. Per germline, CDR1 SQVTM and CDR2 ANQGSEA. CDR3 protein: CSVAYGTGGYEQYF. In DNA, the CDR3 is TGCAGCGTTGCTTACGGGACAGGGGGCTACGAGCAGTACTTC.

The chain joins TRBV27 to TRBJ2-7, with 8 bases that match TRBD2. The CDR3 runs 14 residues. Germline loops: CDR1 MNHEY, CDR2 SMNVEV (reference sequence). V trimming: 3 bases; J trimming: 4 bases; junction bases outside the gene matches: 5. The CDR3 DNA reads TGTGCCAGCAGTTTTAGCGGGACTAAATACGAGCAGTACTTC. Protein sequence: CASSFSGTKYEQYF.

This clone was seen once. The chain uses TRBV4-1 and TRBJ1-5; D is uncertain. V was clipped by 0 bases and J by 0 bases, with 12 bases between them. CDR3 size: 17 residues. The germline V gene encodes CDR1 MGHRA and CDR2 YSYEKL. CDR3 residues: CASSQESWMPSNQPQHF. The CDR3 nucleotides read TGCGCCAGCAGCCAAGAGAGTTGGATGCCTAGCAATCAGCCCCAGCATTTT.

The rearrangement joins TRBV2 to TRBJ2-7; possible D gene TRBD2, 5 bases. Germline CDR1 SNHLY, CDR2 FYNNEI. V dropped 8 bases and J dropped 0 bases, with 11 bases sitting between them. The CDR3 spans 13 residues. CDR3 sequence: CASRSGSSYEQYF. Written as DNA, the CDR3 is TGTGCCAGCCGATCGGGGAGCTCCTACGAGCAGTACTTC.

The genes are TRBV4-3 and TRBJ2-1, with D maybe TRBD2 (6 bases). CDR3 length: 16 residues. V was shortened by 0 bases and J by 3 bases, with 12 bases between the two germline ends. The germline V gene encodes CDR1 LGHNA and CDR2 YSLEER. The CDR3 DNA reads TGCGCCAGCAGCCAAGATGTTAGCGGCCACTACAATGAGCAGTTCTTC. This encodes CASSQDVSGHYNEQFF.

This clone was detected a few times. The chain recombines TRBV4-2 with TRBJ2-2; D gene uncertain. The CDR3 contains 15 residues. Looked up from germline, CDR1 is LGHNA and CDR2 is YNFKEQ. V was trimmed by 3 bases and J by 0 bases, leaving 8 bases between them. CDR3 in DNA: TGTGCCAGCAGCCAGGAGACCGCGAACACCGGGGAGCTGTTTTTT. Its protein product is CASSQETANTGELFF.

The V gene is TRBV30, the J gene TRBJ2-2; 13 bases map to TRBD2. Per the germline V gene, CDR1 is GTSNPN and CDR2 is SVGIG (reference sequence). There are 15 residues in the CDR3. The V gene end was trimmed by 0 bases and the J gene end by 5 bases; junction bases not matched to a gene: 0. CDR3 nucleotides: TGTGCCTGGAGTGTGGGACTAGCGGGAACCGGGGAGCTGTTTTTT. Amino acid sequence: CAWSVGLAGTGELFF.